This T cell receptor beta chain is from a study of T cell repertoires in cytomegalovirus infection. This clonotype has at least ten counts. One entry per CDR3 protein, called by TCRdb with MiXCR from the reads. There are under 600,000 distinct CDR3 sequences in the sample; approximately 15% occur only once, and approximately 24% lies in the top ten. The sample consisted of CD8+ T cells from PBMCs. This clonotype was sampled from a human donor in good health (CMV status not recorded). Some clones in this sample may be carry-over from other donors' samples.

The CDR3 nucleotides are TGTGCCAGCAGTCCCTTCCGGGGCCGGGCAGGGGTGAACACTGAAGCTTTCTTT. Translated: CASSPFRGRAGVNTEAFF. The chain carries TRBV12-3 or TRBV12-4 and TRBJ1-1; D may be TRBD1 (6 bases). V lost 5 bases and J 0 bases, leaving 22 bases between the germline ends. The CDR3 covers 18 residues.